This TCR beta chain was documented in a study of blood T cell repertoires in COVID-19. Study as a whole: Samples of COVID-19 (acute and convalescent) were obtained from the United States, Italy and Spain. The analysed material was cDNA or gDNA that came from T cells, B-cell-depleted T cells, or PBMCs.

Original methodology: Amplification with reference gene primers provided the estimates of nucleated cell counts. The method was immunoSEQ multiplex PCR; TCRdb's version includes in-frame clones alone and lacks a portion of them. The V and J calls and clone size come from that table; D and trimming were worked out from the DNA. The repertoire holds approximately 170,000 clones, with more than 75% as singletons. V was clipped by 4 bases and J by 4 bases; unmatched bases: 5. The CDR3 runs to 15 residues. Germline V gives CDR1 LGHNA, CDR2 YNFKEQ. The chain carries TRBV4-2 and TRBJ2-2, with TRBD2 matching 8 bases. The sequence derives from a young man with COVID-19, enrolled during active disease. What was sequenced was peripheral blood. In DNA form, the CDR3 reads TGTGCCAGCAGCCCTCGGGAGGGCCCCACCGGGGAGCTGTTTTTT. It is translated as CASSPREGPTGELFF.